A selection of T cell receptor beta chains follows, all from one sample in a study of T cell responses to AZD1222 COVID-19 vaccine. Assay: immunoSEQ multiplex PCR; the TCRdb copy retains only in-frame clones and omits some. The repertoire holds roughly 130,000 clones, with approximately 90% as singletons. The specimen was peripheral blood, collected on day 0 of AZD1222 vaccination. The receptors stem from an adult in good health. Each CDR3 is given with its conserved first and last residue. The D gene is left open where the match is weak. Expanded clones get a size class; other rows say once, few or many, or leave the size out.

J: TRBJ1-1; V: TRBV6-2/TRBV6-3; size: -; D: -; CDR3: CASSSYYTEAFF; DNA: TGTGCCAGCAGTTCCTACTACACTGAAGCTTTCTTT
J: TRBJ2-1; V: TRBV11-1; size: -; D: TRBD2; CDR3: CASSLASGGTGEQFF; DNA: TGTGCCAGCAGCTTGGCTAGCGGGGGGACAGGGGAGCAGTTCTTC
J: TRBJ2-7; V: TRBV20-1; size: once; D: TRBD1; CDR3: CSASRRDRGRGEQYF; DNA: TGCAGTGCTAGTAGGCGGGACAGGGGAAGAGGAGAGCAGTACTTC
J: TRBJ2-2; V: TRBV18; size: -; D: -; CDR3: CASSPQGSMITGELFF; DNA: TGTGCCAGCTCACCACAAGGGTCGATGATTACCGGGGAGCTGTTTTTT
J: TRBJ2-3; V: TRBV27; size: -; D: -; CDR3: CASRLIGGASTDTQYF; DNA: TGTGCCAGCAGACTAATCGGGGGAGCTAGCACAGATACGCAGTATTTT
J: TRBJ1-4; V: TRBV19; size: -; D: -; CDR3: CASSTAPGEKLFF; DNA: TGTGCCAGTAGTACGGCCCCGGGTGAAAAACTGTTTTTT
J: TRBJ2-2; V: TRBV11-3; size: few; D: TRBD2; CDR3: CASSLSGGPTGELFF; DNA: TGTGCCAGCAGCTTAAGCGGGGGGCCCACCGGGGAGCTGTTTTTT
J: TRBJ2-7; V: TRBV24-1; size: -; D: -; CDR3: CATSDLGGREEQYF; DNA: TGTGCCACCAGTGATTTGGGGGGCAGAGAAGAGCAGTACTTC
J: TRBJ2-2; V: TRBV3-1/TRBV3-2; size: few; D: TRBD1; CDR3: CASSPWGQGRRNTGELFF; DNA: TGTGCCAGCAGCCCCTGGGGACAGGGACGGAGGAACACCGGGGAGCTGTTTTTT
J: TRBJ1-2; V: TRBV6-5; size: -; D: -; CDR3: CASSTPQDPYYGYTF; DNA: TGTGCCAGCAGTACCCCCCAGGATCCCTACTATGGCTACACCTTC
J: TRBJ2-7; V: TRBV19; size: -; D: TRBD1; CDR3: CARRGDRGEEQYF; DNA: TGTGCCAGGCGGGGGGACAGGGGTGAGGAGCAGTACTTC
J: TRBJ2-7; V: TRBV27; size: -; D: TRBD2; CDR3: CASSGGGDLTYEQYF; DNA: TGTGCCAGCAGTGGGGGAGGGGACTTGACCTACGAGCAGTACTTC
J: TRBJ2-5; V: TRBV6-2/TRBV6-3; size: -; D: -; CDR3: CASSYLQETQYF; DNA: TGTGCCAGCAGTTACCTCCAAGAGACCCAGTACTTC
J: TRBJ1-2; V: TRBV18; size: -; D: -; CDR3: CASSPLTGTKDYGYTF; DNA: TGTGCCAGCTCGCCTCTCACAGGGACTAAGGACTATGGCTACACCTTC
J: TRBJ2-2; V: TRBV5-1; size: -; D: -; CDR3: CASAAGGTGELFF; DNA: TGCGCCAGCGCGGCAGGCGGCACCGGGGAGCTGTTTTTT
J: TRBJ1-2; V: TRBV18; size: -; D: TRBD1; CDR3: CASSRAQGVQGDGYTF; DNA: TGTGCCAGCTCACGCGCCCAGGGGGTCCAAGGAGATGGCTACACCTTC
J: TRBJ1-6; V: TRBV7-2; size: -; D: TRBD1; CDR3: CASSSDRGRNTLHF; DNA: TGTGCCAGCAGCTCGGACAGGGGGCGCAATACCCTCCACTTT
J: TRBJ1-5; V: TRBV6-5; size: -; D: -; CDR3: CASSSISNQPQHF; DNA: TGTGCCAGCAGTTCTATTAGCAATCAGCCCCAGCATTTT
J: TRBJ1-1; V: TRBV5-1; size: -; D: -; CDR3: CASSFEGGNTEAFF; DNA: TGCGCCAGCAGCTTTGAGGGGGGAAACACTGAAGCTTTCTTT
J: TRBJ1-4; V: TRBV19; size: -; D: -; CDR3: CASSPGGSTNEKLFF; DNA: TGTGCCAGTAGCCCCGGCGGCTCAACTAATGAAAAACTGTTTTTT
J: TRBJ1-2; V: TRBV10-3; size: -; D: TRBD1; CDR3: CAISARQGGNYGYTF; DNA: TGTGCCATCAGCGCTCGACAGGGGGGAAACTATGGCTACACCTTC
J: TRBJ2-1; V: TRBV6-5; size: -; D: -; CDR3: CASINPGHNNEQFF; DNA: TGTGCCAGCATCAACCCGGGACACAACAATGAGCAGTTCTTC
J: TRBJ2-7; V: TRBV11-2; size: -; D: -; CDR3: CASSLHGGTYEQYF; DNA: TGTGCCAGCAGCTTACACGGGGGTACCTACGAGCAGTACTTC
J: TRBJ2-5; V: TRBV6-5; size: -; D: -; CDR3: CASSYSSRGTRETQYF; DNA: TGTGCCAGCAGTTACTCGAGCCGCGGGACCCGGGAGACCCAGTACTTC
J: TRBJ1-1; V: TRBV7-9; size: -; D: TRBD1; CDR3: CASSRVTGLGTEAFF; DNA: TGTGCCAGCAGCCGTGTGACAGGGCTAGGCACTGAAGCTTTCTTT
J: TRBJ2-7; V: TRBV4-1; size: -; D: TRBD2; CDR3: CASSWSGGYEQYF; DNA: TGCGCCAGCAGTTGGTCGGGGGGCTACGAGCAGTACTTC
J: TRBJ2-6; V: TRBV9; size: -; D: TRBD1; CDR3: CASSTPGQGISGANVLTF; DNA: TGTGCCAGCAGCACACCGGGACAGGGTATCTCTGGGGCCAACGTCCTGACTTTC
J: TRBJ1-5; V: TRBV6-2/TRBV6-3; size: -; D: -; CDR3: CASSDRSWGGNQPQHF; DNA: TGTGCCAGCAGTGACCGGTCCTGGGGAGGCAATCAGCCCCAGCATTTT
J: TRBJ2-2; V: TRBV29-1; size: -; D: -; CDR3: CSVVGSLNTGELFF; DNA: TGCAGCGTTGTAGGCAGTCTGAACACCGGGGAGCTGTTTTTT
J: TRBJ1-1; V: TRBV6-1; size: -; D: -; CDR3: CASSEVLRAGDTEAFF; DNA: TGTGCCAGCAGTGAAGTCCTCAGGGCGGGAGACACTGAAGCTTTCTTT
J: TRBJ1-2; V: TRBV28; size: -; D: -; CDR3: CASSLSASPRSNYGYTF; DNA: TGTGCCAGCAGTTTATCCGCCAGTCCCAGATCGAACTATGGCTACACCTTC
J: TRBJ1-5; V: TRBV5-8; size: -; D: -; CDR3: CASHLASRGNQPQHF; DNA: TGTGCCAGCCACCTAGCGAGCAGGGGCAATCAGCCCCAGCATTTT
J: TRBJ1-6; V: TRBV28; size: -; D: -; CDR3: CASSLSQGGNSPLHF; DNA: TGTGCCAGCAGTTTATCCCAGGGCGGGAATTCACCCCTCCACTTT
J: TRBJ1-4; V: TRBV5-1; size: -; D: -; CDR3: CASSEGGSPRAGKLFF; DNA: TGCGCCAGCAGCGAGGGGGGAAGCCCTCGGGCGGGAAAACTGTTTTTT
J: TRBJ2-2; V: TRBV28; size: -; D: -; CDR3: CASSFVAKRSGELFF; DNA: TGTGCCAGCAGTTTTGTGGCTAAAAGGTCGGGGGAGCTGTTTTTT
J: TRBJ1-5; V: TRBV6-5; size: -; D: TRBD1; CDR3: CASSYGGRGYTQPQHF; DNA: TGTGCCAGCAGTTACGGAGGCAGGGGGTATACTCAGCCCCAGCATTTT
J: TRBJ1-2; V: TRBV18; size: -; D: TRBD1; CDR3: CASSNGQGYGYTF; DNA: TGTGCCAGCTCAAATGGACAGGGCTATGGCTACACCTTC
J: TRBJ2-3; V: TRBV27; size: -; D: TRBD1; CDR3: CASSGGQGYADTQYF; DNA: TGTGCCAGCAGTGGAGGACAGGGATACGCAGATACGCAGTATTTT
J: TRBJ1-1; V: TRBV5-1; size: -; D: -; CDR3: CASTLDSLNTEAFF; DNA: TGCGCCAGCACTTTGGACAGCCTGAACACTGAAGCTTTCTTT
J: TRBJ1-5; V: TRBV28; size: -; D: -; CDR3: CASRLLHQPQHF; DNA: TGTGCCAGCAGGCTGTTGCATCAGCCCCAGCATTTT
J: TRBJ2-7; V: TRBV19; size: -; D: TRBD2; CDR3: CASSIYAGGNPEQYF; DNA: TGTGCCAGTAGTATATACGCCGGGGGGAACCCCGAGCAGTACTTC
J: TRBJ1-5; V: TRBV6-5; size: -; D: -; CDR3: CASSSYRGQPQHF; DNA: TGTGCCAGCAGCTCATACCGGGGACAGCCCCAGCATTTT
J: TRBJ1-6; V: TRBV28; size: -; D: TRBD1; CDR3: CASSRDRAYNSPLHF; DNA: TGTGCCAGCAGTCGCGACAGGGCCTATAATTCACCCCTCCACTTT
J: TRBJ1-4; V: TRBV9; size: -; D: -; CDR3: CASSPTATNEKLFF; DNA: TGTGCCAGCAGCCCAACAGCAACTAATGAAAAACTGTTTTTT
J: TRBJ1-1; V: TRBV12-3/TRBV12-4; size: few; D: -; CDR3: CASSLSTEAFF; DNA: TGTGCCAGCAGTTTGTCCACTGAAGCTTTCTTT
J: TRBJ1-6; V: TRBV10-3; size: once; D: TRBD1; CDR3: CAITETGWSPLHF; DNA: TGTGCCATCACAGAGACAGGGTGGTCACCCCTCCACTTT
J: TRBJ1-1; V: TRBV4-2; size: -; D: -; CDR3: CASSQWWTPNTEAFF; DNA: TGTGCCAGCAGCCAGTGGTGGACACCTAACACTGAAGCTTTCTTT
J: TRBJ1-2; V: TRBV18; size: -; D: -; CDR3: CASSPGHQRDYGYTF; DNA: TGTGCCAGCTCACCGGGACATCAAAGGGACTATGGCTACACCTTC